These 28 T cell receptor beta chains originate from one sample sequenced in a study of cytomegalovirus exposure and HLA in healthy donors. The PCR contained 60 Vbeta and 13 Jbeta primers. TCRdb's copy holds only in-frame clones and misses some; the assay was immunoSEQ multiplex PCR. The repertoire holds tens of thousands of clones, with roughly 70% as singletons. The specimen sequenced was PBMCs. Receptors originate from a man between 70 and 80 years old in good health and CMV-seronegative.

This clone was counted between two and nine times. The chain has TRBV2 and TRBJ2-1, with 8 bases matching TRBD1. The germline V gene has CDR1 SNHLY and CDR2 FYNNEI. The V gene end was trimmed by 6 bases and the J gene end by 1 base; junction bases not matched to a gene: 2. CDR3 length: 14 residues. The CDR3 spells CASRGQVSYNEQFF. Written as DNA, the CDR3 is TGTGCCAGCAGGGGACAGGTGTCCTACAATGAGCAGTTCTTC.

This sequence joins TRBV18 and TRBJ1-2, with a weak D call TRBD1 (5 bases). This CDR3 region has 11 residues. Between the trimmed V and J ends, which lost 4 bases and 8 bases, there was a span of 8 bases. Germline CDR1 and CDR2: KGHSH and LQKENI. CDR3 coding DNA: TGTGCCAGCTCACTAGGGGAAGGCTACACCTTC. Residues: CASSLGEGYTF.

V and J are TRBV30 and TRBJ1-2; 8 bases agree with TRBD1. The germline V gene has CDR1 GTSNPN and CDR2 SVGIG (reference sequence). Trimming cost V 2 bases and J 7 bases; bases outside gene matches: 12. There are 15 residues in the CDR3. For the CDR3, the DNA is TGTGCCTGGAGTCGGCCGGACAGGGAAAAAGTTGGCTACACCTTC. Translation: CAWSRPDREKVGYTF.

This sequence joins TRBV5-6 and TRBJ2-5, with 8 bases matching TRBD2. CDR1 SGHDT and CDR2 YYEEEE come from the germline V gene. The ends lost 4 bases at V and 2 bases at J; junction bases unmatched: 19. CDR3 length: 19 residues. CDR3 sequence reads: CASSPGRGGVTWVQETQYF. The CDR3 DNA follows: TGTGCCAGCAGCCCAGGCCGGGGGGGGGTCACATGGGTGCAAGAGACCCAGTACTTC.

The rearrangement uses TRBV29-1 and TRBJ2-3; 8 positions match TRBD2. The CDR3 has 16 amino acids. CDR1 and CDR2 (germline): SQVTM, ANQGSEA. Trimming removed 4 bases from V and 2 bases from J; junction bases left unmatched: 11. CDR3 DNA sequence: TGCAGCGTTGCCAAGGGACTAGTGGGGAACACAGATACGCAGTATTTT. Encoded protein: CSVAKGLVGNTDTQYF.

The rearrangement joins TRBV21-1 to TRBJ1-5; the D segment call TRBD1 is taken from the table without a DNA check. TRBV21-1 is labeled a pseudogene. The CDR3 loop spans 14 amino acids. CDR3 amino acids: CASSRDRKLQPQHF. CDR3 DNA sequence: TGTGCCAGCAGCAGGGACAGAAAGTTGCAGCCCCAGCATTTT.

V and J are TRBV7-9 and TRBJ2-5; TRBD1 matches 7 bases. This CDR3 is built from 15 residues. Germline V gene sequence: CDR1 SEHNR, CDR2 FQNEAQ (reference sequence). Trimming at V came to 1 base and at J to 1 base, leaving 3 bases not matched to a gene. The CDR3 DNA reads TGTGCCAGCAGCTTAGGACAGGGCCCCCAAGAGACCCAGTACTTC. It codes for CASSLGQGPQETQYF.

CDR3 coding DNA: TGTGCCAGCAGCTTGTCCGGACTAAGCGAAGGGGATGAGCAGTTCTTC. Translating gives CASSLSGLSEGDEQFF. This chain uses TRBV5-8 with TRBJ2-1, with D maybe TRBD2 (6 bases). Trimming removed 1 base at V and 8 bases at J, with 19 bases between. Germline V lookup: CDR1 SGHTS, CDR2 YDEGEE. The CDR3 is 16 residues long.

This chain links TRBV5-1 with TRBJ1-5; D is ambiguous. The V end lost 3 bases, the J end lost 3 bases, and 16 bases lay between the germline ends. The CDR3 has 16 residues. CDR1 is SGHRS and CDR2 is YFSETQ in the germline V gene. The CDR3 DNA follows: TGCGCCAGCAGCTCAAAAGGGTCGGGAAACAATCAGCCCCAGCATTTT. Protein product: CASSSKGSGNNQPQHF.

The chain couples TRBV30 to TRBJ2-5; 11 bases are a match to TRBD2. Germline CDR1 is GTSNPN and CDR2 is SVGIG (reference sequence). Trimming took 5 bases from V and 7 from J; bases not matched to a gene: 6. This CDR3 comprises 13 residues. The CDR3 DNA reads TGTGCCTGGGGCCTAGCGGGGGGTCGGACCCAGTACTTC. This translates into CAWGLAGGRTQYF.

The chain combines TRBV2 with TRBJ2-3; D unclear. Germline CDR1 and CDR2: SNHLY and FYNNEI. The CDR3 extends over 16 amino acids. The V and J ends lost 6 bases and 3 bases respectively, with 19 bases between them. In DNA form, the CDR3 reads TGTGCCAGCAGGGAAAGACCTCTTAGCAAGACAGATACGCAGTATTTT. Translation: CASRERPLSKTDTQYF. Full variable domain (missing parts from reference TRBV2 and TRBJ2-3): EPEVTQTPSHQVTQMGQEVILRCVPISNHLYFYWYRQILGQKVEFLVSFYNNEISEKSEIFDDQFSVERPDGSNFTLKIRSTKLEDSAMYFCASRERPLSKTDTQYFGPGTRLTVL.

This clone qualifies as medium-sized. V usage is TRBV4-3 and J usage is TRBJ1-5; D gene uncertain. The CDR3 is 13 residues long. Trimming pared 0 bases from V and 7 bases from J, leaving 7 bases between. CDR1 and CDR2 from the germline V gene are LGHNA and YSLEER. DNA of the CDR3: TGCGCCAGCAGCCAAGATCCGGGACAGCCCCAGCATTTT. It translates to CASSQDPGQPQHF.

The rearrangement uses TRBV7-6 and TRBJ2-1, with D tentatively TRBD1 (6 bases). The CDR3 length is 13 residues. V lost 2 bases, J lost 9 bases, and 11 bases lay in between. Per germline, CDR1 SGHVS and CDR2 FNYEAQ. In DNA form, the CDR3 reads TGTGCCAGCAGCTTAAGGACAGACGGTGAGCAGTTCTTC. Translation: CASSLRTDGEQFF.

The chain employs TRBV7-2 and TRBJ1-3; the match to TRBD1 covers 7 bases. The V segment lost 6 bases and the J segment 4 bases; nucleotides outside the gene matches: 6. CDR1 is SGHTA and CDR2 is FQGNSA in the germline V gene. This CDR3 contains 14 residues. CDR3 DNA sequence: TGTGCCAGCAGTAAGGGGGCACGGGGAAACACCATATATTTT. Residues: CASSKGARGNTIYF.

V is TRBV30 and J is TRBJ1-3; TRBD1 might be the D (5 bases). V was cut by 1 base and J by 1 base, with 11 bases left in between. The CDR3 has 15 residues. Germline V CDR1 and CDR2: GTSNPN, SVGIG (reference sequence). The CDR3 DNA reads TGTGCCTGGAGTGGCGGACCAGGGTCTGGAAACACCATATATTTT. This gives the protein CAWSGGPGSGNTIYF. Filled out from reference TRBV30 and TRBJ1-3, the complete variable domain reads SQTIHQWPATLVQPVGSPLSLECTVEGTSNPNLYWYRQAAGRGLQLLFYSVGIGQISSEVPQNLSASRPQDRQFILSSKKLLLSDSGFYLCAWSGGPGSGNTIYFGEGSWLTVV.

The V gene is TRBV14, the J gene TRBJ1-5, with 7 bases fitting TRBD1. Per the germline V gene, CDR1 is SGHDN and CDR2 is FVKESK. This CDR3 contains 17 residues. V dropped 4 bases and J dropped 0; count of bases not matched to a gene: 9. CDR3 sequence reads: CASSPRGDSSSNQPQHF. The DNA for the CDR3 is TGTGCCAGCAGCCCCCGAGGGGACAGCTCTAGCAATCAGCCCCAGCATTTT.

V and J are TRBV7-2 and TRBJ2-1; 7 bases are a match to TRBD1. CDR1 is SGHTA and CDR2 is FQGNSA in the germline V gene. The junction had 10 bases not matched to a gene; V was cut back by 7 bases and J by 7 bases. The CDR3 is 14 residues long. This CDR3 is CASTPGQKGNEQFF. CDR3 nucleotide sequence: TGTGCCAGCACCCCGGGACAGAAAGGGAATGAGCAGTTCTTC.

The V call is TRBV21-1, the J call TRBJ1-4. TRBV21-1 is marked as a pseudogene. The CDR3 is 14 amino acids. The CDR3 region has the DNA TGTGCCAGCTGGCGGCGGCACCCGCAGAGGAGACTGTTTTTT. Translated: CASWRRHPQRRLFF.

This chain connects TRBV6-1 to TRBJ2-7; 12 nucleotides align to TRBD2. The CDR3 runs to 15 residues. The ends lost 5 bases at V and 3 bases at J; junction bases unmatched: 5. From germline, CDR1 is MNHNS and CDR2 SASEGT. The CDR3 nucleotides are TGTGCCAGCAGTCTAGCGGGAGGGCCTTACTACGAGCAGTACTTC. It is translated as CASSLAGGPYYEQYF.

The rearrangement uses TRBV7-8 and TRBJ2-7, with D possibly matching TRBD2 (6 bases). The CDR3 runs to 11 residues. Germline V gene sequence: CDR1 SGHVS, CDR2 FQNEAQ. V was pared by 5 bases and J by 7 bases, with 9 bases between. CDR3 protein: CASSLAGEQYF. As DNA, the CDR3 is TGTGCCAGCAGCCTCGCGGGGGAGCAGTACTTC.

CDR3 sequence (DNA): TGTGCCAGCAGCGCCCAACAGGGAGTGGGCTATGGCTACACCTTC. Amino acids: CASSAQQGVGYGYTF. The chain carries TRBV9 and TRBJ1-2, with D possibly TRBD1 on 6 matching bases. Germline lookup yields CDR1 SGDLS and CDR2 YYNGEE. The V end lost 3 bases, the J end lost 4 bases, and 16 bases lay between the germline ends. The CDR3 extends over 15 amino acids.

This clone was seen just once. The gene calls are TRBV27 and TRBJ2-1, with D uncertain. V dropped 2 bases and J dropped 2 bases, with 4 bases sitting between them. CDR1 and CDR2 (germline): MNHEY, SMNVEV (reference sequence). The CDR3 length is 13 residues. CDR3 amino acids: CASSLSPYNEQFF. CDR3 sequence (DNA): TGTGCCAGCAGTTTAAGCCCCTACAATGAGCAGTTCTTC.

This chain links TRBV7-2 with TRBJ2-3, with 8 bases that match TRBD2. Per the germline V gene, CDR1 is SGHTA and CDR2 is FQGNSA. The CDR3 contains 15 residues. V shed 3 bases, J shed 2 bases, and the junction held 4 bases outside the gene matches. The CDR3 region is CASSLRGDLTDTQYF. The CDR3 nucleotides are TGTGCCAGCAGCTTGCGGGGGGACCTCACAGATACGCAGTATTTT.

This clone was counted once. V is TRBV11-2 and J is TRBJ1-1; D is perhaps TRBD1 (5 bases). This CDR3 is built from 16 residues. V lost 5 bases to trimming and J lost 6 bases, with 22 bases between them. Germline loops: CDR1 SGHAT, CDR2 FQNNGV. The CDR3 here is CASSRGQSARSAEAFF. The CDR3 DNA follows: TGTGCCAGCAGCCGCGGACAATCGGCGAGGAGCGCTGAAGCTTTCTTT.

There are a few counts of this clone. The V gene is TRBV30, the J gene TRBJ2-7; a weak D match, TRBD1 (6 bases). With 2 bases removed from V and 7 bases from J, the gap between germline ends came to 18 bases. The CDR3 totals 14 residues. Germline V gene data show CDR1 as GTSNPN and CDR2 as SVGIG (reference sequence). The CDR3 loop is CAWSPGRTVGEQYF. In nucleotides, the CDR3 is TGTGCCTGGAGTCCTGGCAGGACAGTGGGGGAGCAGTACTTC.

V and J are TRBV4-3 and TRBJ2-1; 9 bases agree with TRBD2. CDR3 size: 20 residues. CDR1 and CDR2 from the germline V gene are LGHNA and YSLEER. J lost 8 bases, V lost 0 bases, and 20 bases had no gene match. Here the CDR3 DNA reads TGCGCCAGCAGCCAAGATAGGATCGGTCTTGCAGCGGGAGGTTGGTATGAGCAGTTCTTC. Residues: CASSQDRIGLAAGGWYEQFF.

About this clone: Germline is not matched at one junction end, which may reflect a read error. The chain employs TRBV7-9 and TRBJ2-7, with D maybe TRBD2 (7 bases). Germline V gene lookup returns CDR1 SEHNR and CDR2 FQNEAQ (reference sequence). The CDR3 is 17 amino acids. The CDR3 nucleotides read TGTTCCAGCAGCTTATCTTTGGGGGCGGGGGAGTCCTACGAGCAGTACTTC. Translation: CSSSLSLGAGESYEQYF.

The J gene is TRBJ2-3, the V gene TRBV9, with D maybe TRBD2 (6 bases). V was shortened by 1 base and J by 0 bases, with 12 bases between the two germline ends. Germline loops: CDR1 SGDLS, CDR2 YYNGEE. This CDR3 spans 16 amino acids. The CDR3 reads CASSVNSAGSTDTQYF. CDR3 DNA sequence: TGTGCCAGCAGCGTAAATTCGGCGGGAAGCACAGATACGCAGTATTTT.